These 2 T cell receptor beta chains share one sample of origin, sequenced in a study of Ad26.COV2.S vaccination and SARS-CoV-2 variants. Treatment reported: about 20 received Ad26.COV2.S at low or high dose, single or two shots; five or six received placebo; per-sample allocation not given. The study sampled participants on day 63 after the first vaccine or placebo injection. Method: immunoSEQ multiplex PCR; TCRdb's copy keeps in-frame clones and lacks some. This sample carries roughly 380,000 clones, about nine tenths of them seen once, and the ten largest clones take about 3.5%. Sequencing was performed on peripheral blood, taken in a trial of Ad26.COV2.S vaccine versus placebo. These receptors all stem from a person between 18 and 65 years old who received the Ad26.COV2.S COVID-19 vaccine or a placebo.

V is TRBV12-3 or TRBV12-4 and J is TRBJ1-1; D is undetermined. V was shortened by 7 bases and J by 3 bases, with 9 bases between the two germline ends. There are 12 residues in the CDR3. CDR3 region: CASTLHHTEAFF. CDR3 DNA sequence: TGTGCCAGCACCCTTCACCACACTGAAGCTTTCTTT.

The V gene is TRBV12-3 or TRBV12-4, the J gene TRBJ1-2; D is possibly TRBD1 (6 bases). The CDR3 has 13 residues. V dropped 5 bases and J dropped 3 bases, with 10 bases sitting between them. The CDR3 region has the DNA TGTGCCAGCAGTATCGGACAGCACTATGGCTACACCTTC. This codes for CASSIGQHYGYTF.